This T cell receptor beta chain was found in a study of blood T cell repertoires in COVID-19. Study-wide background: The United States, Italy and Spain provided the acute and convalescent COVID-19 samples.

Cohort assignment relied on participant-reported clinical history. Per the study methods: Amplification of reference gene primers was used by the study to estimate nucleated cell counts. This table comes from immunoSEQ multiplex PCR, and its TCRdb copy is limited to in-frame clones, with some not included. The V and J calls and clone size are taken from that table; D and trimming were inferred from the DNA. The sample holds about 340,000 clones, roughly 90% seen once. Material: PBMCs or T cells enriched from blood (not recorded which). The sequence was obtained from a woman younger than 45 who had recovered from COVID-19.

The CDR3 region is CAISESVRGHYEQYF. The CDR3 nucleotides are TGTGCCATCAGTGAGTCGGTCAGGGGGCACTACGAGCAGTACTTC. The chain joins TRBV10-3 to TRBJ2-7, with 8 bases matching TRBD1. This CDR3 comprises 15 residues. V was clipped by 0 bases and J by 3 bases; unmatched bases: 4. Germline CDR1 and CDR2: ENHRY and SYGVKD.